This T cell receptor beta chain was identified during a study of T cells after yellow fever vaccination. CDR1 and CDR2 from the germline V gene are SGHTA and FQGNSA. V lost 2 bases and J lost 0; bases outside the gene matches: 7. The CDR3 consists of 19 residues. TCRdb redid the calling of the 5' RACE reads with MiXCR, one entry per CDR3 protein. The sample lists some 560,000 distinct CDR3 sequences; about 15% were seen once. This clonotype was counted only a few times. Sequenced here: PBMCs, sampled around 5 days after the first yellow fever vaccination. V and J are TRBV7-2 and TRBJ2-1; 13 nucleotides agree with TRBD2. The clonotype was recovered from a man between 18 and 35 years old who received the YFV17D yellow fever vaccine. CDR3 nucleotide sequence: TGTGCCAGCAGCTTACTGGGACTAGCGGGGATCAGCTCCTACAATGAGCAGTTCTTC. Translated: CASSLLGLAGISSYNEQFF.